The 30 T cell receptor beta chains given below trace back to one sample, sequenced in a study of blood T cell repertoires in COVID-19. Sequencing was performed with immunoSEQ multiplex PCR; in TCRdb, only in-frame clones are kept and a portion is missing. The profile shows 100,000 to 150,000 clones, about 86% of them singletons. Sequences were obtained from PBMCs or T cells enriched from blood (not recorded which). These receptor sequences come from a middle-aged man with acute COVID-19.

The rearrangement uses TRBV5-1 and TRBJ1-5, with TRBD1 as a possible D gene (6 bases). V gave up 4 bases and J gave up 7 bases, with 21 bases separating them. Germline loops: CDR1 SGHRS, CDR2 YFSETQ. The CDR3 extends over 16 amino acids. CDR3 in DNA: TGCGCCAGCAGCGCTGGCGAGGGGGGGAACAACCAGCCCCAGCATTTT. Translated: CASSAGEGGNNQPQHF.

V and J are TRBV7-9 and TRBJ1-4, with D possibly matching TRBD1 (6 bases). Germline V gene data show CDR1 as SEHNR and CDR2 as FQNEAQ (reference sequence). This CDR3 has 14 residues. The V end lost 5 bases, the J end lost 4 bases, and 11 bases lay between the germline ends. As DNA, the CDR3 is TGTGCCAGCAGCCCCAGGACAGTTAATGAAAAACTGTTTTTT. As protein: CASSPRTVNEKLFF. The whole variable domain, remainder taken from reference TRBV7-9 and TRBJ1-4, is DTGVSQNPRHKITKRGQNVTFRCDPISEHNRLYWYRQTLGQGPEFLTYFQNEAQLEKSRLLSDRFSAERPKGSFSTLEIQRTEQGDSAMYLCASSPRTVNEKLFFGSGTQLSVL.

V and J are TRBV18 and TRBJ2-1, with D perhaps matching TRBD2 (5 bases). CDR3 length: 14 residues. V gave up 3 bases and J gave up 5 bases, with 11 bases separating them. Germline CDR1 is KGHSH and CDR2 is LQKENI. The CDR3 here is CASSPKTKDNEQFF. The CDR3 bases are TGTGCCAGCTCACCGAAGACTAAAGACAATGAGCAGTTCTTC.

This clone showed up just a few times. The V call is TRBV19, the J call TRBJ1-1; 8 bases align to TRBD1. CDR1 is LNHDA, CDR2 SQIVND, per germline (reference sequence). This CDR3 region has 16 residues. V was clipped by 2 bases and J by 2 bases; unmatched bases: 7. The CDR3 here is CASSIKTGAANTEAFF. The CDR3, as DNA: TGTGCCAGTAGTATAAAGACAGGGGCGGCAAACACTGAAGCTTTCTTT.

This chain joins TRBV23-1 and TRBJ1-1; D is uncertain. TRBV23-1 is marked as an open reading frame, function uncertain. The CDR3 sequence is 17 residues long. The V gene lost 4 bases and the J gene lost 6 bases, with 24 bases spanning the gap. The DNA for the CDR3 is TGCGCCAGCAGTCGCAGGCAGGAACAGCTCACCTTTTCTGAAGCTTTCTTT. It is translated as CASSRRQEQLTFSEAFF.

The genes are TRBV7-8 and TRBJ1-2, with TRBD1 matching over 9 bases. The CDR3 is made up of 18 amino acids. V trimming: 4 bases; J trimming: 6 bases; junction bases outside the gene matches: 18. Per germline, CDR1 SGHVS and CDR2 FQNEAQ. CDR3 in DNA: TGTGCCAGCAGCTCTGGGACAGGGTGGGAGGGTCGATACAATGGCTACACCTTC. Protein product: CASSSGTGWEGRYNGYTF.

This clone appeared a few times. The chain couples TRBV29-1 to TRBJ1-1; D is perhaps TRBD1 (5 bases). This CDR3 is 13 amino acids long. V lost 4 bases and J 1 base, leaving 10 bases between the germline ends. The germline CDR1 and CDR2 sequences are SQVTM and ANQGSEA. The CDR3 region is CSVVGGANTEAFF. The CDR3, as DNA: TGCAGCGTTGTGGGGGGTGCGAACACTGAAGCTTTCTTT.

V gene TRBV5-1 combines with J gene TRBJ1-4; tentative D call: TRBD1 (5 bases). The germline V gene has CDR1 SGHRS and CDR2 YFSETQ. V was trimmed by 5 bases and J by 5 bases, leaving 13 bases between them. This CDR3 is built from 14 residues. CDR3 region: CASRVGALNEKLFF. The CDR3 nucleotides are TGCGCCAGCAGGGTAGGGGCCTTAAATGAAAAACTGTTTTTT. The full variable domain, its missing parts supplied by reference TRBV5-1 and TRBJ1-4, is KAGVTQTPRYLIKTRGQQVTLSCSPISGHRSVSWYQQTPGQGLQFLFEYFSETQRNKGNFPGRFSGRQFSNSRSEMNVSTLELGDSALYLCASRVGALNEKLFFGSGTQLSVL.

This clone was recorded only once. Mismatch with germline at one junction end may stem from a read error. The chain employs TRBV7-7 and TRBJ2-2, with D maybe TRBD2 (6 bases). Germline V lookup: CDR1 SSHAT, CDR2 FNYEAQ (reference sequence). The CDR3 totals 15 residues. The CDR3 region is CASSYGGANTGELFF. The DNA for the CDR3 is TGTGCTAGCAGCTATGGAGGGGCGAACACCGGGGAGCTGTTTTTT.

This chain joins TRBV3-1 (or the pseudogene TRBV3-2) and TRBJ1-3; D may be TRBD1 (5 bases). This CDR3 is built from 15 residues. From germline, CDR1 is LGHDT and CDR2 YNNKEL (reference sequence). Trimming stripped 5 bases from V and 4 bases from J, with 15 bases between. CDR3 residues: CASSSPDGAGNTIYF. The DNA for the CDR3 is TGTGCCAGCAGCTCCCCCGATGGGGCCGGAAACACCATATATTTT.

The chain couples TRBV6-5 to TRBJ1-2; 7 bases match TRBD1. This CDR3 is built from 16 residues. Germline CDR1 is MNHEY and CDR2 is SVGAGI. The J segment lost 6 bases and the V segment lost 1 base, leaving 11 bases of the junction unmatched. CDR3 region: CASSYYLTGASDGYTF. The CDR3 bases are TGTGCCAGCAGTTACTATCTAACAGGGGCCTCTGATGGCTACACCTTC.

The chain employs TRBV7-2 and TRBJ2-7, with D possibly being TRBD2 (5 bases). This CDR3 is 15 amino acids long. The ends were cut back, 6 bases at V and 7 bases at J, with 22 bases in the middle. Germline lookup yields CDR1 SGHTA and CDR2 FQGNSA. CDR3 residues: CASRTLSVGSGEQYF. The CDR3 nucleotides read TGTGCCAGCAGGACCTTAAGCGTGGGGAGTGGGGAGCAGTACTTC.

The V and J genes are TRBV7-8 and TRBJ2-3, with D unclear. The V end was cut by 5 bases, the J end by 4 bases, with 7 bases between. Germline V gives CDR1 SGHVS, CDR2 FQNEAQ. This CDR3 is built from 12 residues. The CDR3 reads CASSHYADTQYF. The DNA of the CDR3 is TGTGCCAGCAGCCACTACGCAGATACGCAGTATTTT.

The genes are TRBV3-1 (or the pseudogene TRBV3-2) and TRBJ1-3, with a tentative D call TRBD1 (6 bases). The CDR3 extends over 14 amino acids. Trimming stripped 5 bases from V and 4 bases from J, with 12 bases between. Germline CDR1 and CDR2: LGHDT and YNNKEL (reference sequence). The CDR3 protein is CASSTGMGGNTIYF. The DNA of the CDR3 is TGTGCCAGCAGCACAGGGATGGGAGGAAACACCATATATTTT.

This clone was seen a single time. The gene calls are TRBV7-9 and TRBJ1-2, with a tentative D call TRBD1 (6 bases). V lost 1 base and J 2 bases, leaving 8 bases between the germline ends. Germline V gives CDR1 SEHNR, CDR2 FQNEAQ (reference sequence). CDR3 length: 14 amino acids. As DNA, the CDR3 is TGTGCCAGCAGCTTAGGGACAGACAACTATGGCTACACCTTC. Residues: CASSLGTDNYGYTF.

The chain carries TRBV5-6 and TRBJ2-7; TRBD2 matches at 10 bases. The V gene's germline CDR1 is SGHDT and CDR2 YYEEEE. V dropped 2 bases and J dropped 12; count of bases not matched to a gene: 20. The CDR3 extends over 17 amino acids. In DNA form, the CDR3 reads TGTGCCAGCAGCTTCAAAACCGGGACTAGCGTCCAAAAGGGTGGGTACTTC. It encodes CASSFKTGTSVQKGGYF.

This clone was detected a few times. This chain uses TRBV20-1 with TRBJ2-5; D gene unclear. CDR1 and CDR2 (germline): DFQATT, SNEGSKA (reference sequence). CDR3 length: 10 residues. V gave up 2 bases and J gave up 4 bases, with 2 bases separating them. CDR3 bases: TGCAGTGCTAGACGAGAGACCCAGTACTTC. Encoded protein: CSARRETQYF.

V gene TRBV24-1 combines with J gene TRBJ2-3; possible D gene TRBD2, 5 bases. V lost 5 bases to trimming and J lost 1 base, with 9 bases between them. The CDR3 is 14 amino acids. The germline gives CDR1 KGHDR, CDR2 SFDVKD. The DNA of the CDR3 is TGTGCCACCAGTGTCCAAGCGGGCACAGATACGCAGTATTTT. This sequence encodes CATSVQAGTDTQYF.

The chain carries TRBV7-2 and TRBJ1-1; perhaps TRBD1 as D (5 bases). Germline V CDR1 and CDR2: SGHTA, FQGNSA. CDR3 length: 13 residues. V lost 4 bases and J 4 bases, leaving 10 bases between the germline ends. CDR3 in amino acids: CASSSQGATEAFF. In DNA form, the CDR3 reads TGTGCCAGCAGCTCTCAGGGCGCCACTGAAGCTTTCTTT.

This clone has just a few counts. CDR3 sequence: CASSPRGPEAFF. Here the CDR3 DNA reads TGTGCCAGCTCACCACGGGGGCCTGAAGCTTTCTTT. V is TRBV18 and J is TRBJ1-1; a weak D match, TRBD1 (6 bases). CDR3 length: 12 residues. Trimming took 1 base from V and 6 from J, leaving 6 bases between them. Germline CDR1 is KGHSH and CDR2 is LQKENI.

The CDR3 sequence: CASSQVSYNSPLHF. CDR3 in DNA: TGTGCCAGCAGCCAAGTCTCTTATAATTCACCCCTCCACTTT. This chain joins TRBV14 and TRBJ1-6; D call uncertain. The CDR3 totals 14 residues. From germline, CDR1 is SGHDN and CDR2 FVKESK. Trimming removed 1 base from V and 4 bases from J, with 5 bases in between.

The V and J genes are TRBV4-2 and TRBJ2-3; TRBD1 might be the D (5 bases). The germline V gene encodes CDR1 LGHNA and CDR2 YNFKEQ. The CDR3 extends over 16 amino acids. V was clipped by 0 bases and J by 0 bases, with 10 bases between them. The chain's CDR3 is CASSQEETASTDTQYF. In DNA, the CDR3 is TGTGCCAGCAGCCAAGAAGAGACAGCTAGCACAGATACGCAGTATTTT.

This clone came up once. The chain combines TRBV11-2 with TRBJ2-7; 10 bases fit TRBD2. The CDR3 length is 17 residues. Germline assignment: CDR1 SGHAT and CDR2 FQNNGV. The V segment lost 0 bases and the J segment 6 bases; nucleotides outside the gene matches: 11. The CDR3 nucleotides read TGTGCCAGCAGCTTAGAGTACCTGGCTAGCGGGAGTGGCGAGCAGTACTTC. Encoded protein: CASSLEYLASGSGEQYF.

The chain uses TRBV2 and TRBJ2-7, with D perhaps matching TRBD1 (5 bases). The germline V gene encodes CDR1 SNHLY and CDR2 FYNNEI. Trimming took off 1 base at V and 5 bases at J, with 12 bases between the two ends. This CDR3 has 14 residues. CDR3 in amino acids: CASSEDGAGDEQYF. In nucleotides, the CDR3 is TGTGCCAGCAGTGAAGATGGGGCCGGTGACGAGCAGTACTTC.

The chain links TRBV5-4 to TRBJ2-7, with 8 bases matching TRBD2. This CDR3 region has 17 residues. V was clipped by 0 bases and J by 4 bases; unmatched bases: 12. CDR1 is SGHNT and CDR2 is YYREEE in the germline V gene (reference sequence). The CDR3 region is CASSLAGGGRLRYEQYF. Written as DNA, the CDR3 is TGTGCCAGCAGCTTGGCTGGCGGGGGGCGTCTAAGGTACGAGCAGTACTTC.

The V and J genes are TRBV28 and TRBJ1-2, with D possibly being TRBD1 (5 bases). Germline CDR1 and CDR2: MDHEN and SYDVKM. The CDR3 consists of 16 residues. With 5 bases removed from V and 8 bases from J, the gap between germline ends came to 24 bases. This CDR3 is CASSTDSGTVAGGYTF. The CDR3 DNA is TGTGCCAGCAGTACTGACTCCGGGACTGTGGCGGGGGGCTACACCTTC.

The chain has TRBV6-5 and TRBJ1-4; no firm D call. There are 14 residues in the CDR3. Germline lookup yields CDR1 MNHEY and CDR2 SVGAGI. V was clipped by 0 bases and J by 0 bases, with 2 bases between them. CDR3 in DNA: TGTGCCAGCAGTTACTCCACAACTAATGAAAAACTGTTTTTT. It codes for CASSYSTTNEKLFF.

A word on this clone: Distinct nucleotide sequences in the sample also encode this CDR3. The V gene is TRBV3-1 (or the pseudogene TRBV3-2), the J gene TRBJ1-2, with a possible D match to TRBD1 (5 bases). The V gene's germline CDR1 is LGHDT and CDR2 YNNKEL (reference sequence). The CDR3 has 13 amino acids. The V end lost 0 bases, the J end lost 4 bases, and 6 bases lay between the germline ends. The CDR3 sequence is CASSQEGGYGYTF. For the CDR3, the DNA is TGTGCCAGCAGCCAAGAGGGGGGCTATGGCTACACCTTC.

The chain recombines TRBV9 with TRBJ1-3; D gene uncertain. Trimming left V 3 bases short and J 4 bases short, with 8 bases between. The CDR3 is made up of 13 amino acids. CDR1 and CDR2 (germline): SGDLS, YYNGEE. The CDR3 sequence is CASSGTPGNTIYF. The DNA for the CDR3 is TGTGCCAGCAGCGGTACACCAGGAAACACCATATATTTT.

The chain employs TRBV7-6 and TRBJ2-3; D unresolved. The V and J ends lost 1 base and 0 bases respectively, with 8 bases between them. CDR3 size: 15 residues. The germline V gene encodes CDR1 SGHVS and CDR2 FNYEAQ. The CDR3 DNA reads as TGTGCCAGCAGCTTAGGCAGGCCTAGCACAGATACGCAGTATTTT. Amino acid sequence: CASSLGRPSTDTQYF. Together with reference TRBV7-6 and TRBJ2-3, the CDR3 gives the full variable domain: GAGVSQSPRYKVTKRGQDVALRCDPISGHVSLYWYRQALGQGPEFLTYFNYEAQQDKSGLPNDRFSAERPEGSISTLTIQRTEQRDSAMYRCASSLGRPSTDTQYFGPGTRLTVL.